The T cell receptor (beta chain) described here comes from a study of T cells in Graves' hyperthyroidism and ophthalmopathy. Study observations and caveats: A model of 13 V-J pairs discriminated ophthalmopathy from stable hyperthyroidism.

TCR beta CDR3 regions were amplified from RNA transcripts. RT-PCR in the first round (using the HTBI primer set) targeted the TCR CDR3. Each CDR3 protein gets one entry after TCRdb re-called the multiplex PCR reads with MiXCR. The profile shows 300,000 to 500,000 distinct CDR3 sequences, about an eighth of them singletons. The CDR3 has 15 residues. The germline CDR1 and CDR2 sequences are SGDLS and YYNGEE. V was pared by 4 bases and J by 3 bases, with 9 bases of the junction left unmatched. This clonotype was found a few times. Its antigen is still unknown. With duration under 3 months, ophthalmopathy was active: Clinical Activity Score at least 3, NOSPECS at least 4.

The specimen sequenced was blood. This sequence joins TRBV9 and TRBJ2-5, with 7 bases matching TRBD2. The sequence was collected from a man aged 50 or older with Graves' ophthalmopathy. The CDR3 region has the DNA TGTGCCAGCAGCCTAGACGAGCTAGCGGAAGAGACCCAGTACTTC. It specifies CASSLDELAEETQYF.